These 20 T cell receptor beta chains were sequenced from one sample in a study of shared clonotypes between healthy human individuals. Positively selected for CCR7, the CD45RO-negative cells used as naive CD8 cells excluded terminally differentiated effector memory CD45RA+ cells. Some clones are missing from TCRdb's copy, which holds only in-frame ones; the method was immunoSEQ multiplex PCR. This sample has roughly 1,800,000 clones, with about 95% found just once. Sequencing was carried out using naive CD8+ T cells sorted from blood. These receptors all come from a man between 18 and 29 years old in good health.

The chain has TRBV10-1 and TRBJ1-2; perhaps TRBD1 as D (5 bases). The CDR3 is 14 amino acids. V lost 5 bases and J lost 3, with 13 bases in between. Per germline, CDR1 WNHNN and CDR2 SYGVQD (reference sequence). The DNA for the CDR3 is TGCGCCAGCAGTTTTCAGGGAGGTCACTATGGCTACACCTTC. Its protein is CASSFQGGHYGYTF.

The V call is TRBV9, the J call TRBJ2-5; D tentatively fits TRBD1 or TRBD2 (5 bases each). CDR1 SGDLS and CDR2 YYNGEE come from the germline V gene. This CDR3 is built from 14 residues. V lost 0 bases, J lost 4 bases, and 10 bases lay in between. CDR3 in amino acids: CASSVGGMGETQYF. CDR3 coding DNA: TGTGCCAGCAGCGTAGGGGGGATGGGAGAGACCCAGTACTTC.

The genes are TRBV7-9 and TRBJ2-7; 10 bases are shared with TRBD1. Germline V gene sequence: CDR1 SEHNR, CDR2 FQNEAQ (reference sequence). The CDR3 runs to 18 residues. J gave up 4 bases and V 1 base, and 13 bases lay outside the gene matches. Here the CDR3 reads CASSLEALPGTGDYEQYF. DNA of the CDR3: TGTGCCAGCAGCTTAGAAGCCCTCCCCGGGACAGGGGATTACGAGCAGTACTTC.

The V call is TRBV2, the J call TRBJ2-7; the D is unclear. V was clipped by 8 bases and J by 0 bases, with 20 bases between them. CDR3 size: 16 residues. Germline CDR1 and CDR2: SNHLY and FYNNEI. The CDR3 DNA sequence: TGTGCCAGCTTCGGTTTTGATGCGCGGAGCTCCTACGAGCAGTACTTC. This sequence encodes CASFGFDARSSYEQYF.

The chain links TRBV7-9 to TRBJ2-1, with D possibly TRBD1 on 6 matching bases. Germline values: CDR1 SEHNR, CDR2 FQNEAQ (reference sequence). Trimming cost V 5 bases and J 12 bases, with 14 bases left between them. This CDR3 spans 12 amino acids. CDR3 DNA: TGTGCCAGCAGCAGGGACACGGGGAGGCAGTTCTTC. It yields the protein CASSRDTGRQFF.

The V gene is TRBV5-6, the J gene TRBJ1-2; maybe TRBD1 (5 bases). Germline CDR1 reads SGHDT; CDR2 reads YYEEEE. This CDR3 comprises 16 residues. Trimming removed 2 bases from V and 3 bases from J, with 17 bases in between. For the CDR3, the DNA is TGTGCCAGCAGCTTTTTACCAAAAGGGGATTACTATGGCTACACCTTC. Translation: CASSFLPKGDYYGYTF.

The chain has TRBV15 and TRBJ2-3, with TRBD2 identical over 14 bases. Germline CDR1 reads LNHNV; CDR2 reads YYDKDF (reference sequence). The CDR3 is 16 residues long. V trimming: 5 bases; J trimming: 11 bases; junction bases outside the gene matches: 12. The CDR3, as DNA: TGTGCCACCAGCTCCCTGGTGGGACTAGCGGGAGCGCTGCAGTATTTT. Translated: CATSSLVGLAGALQYF.

V is TRBV10-3 and J is TRBJ2-2; D unresolved. Between the trimmed V and J ends, which lost 2 bases and 0 bases, there was a span of 7 bases. Germline V gene data show CDR1 as ENHRY and CDR2 as SYGVKD. This CDR3 region has 15 residues. The CDR3 loop is CAISEDLTNTGELFF. CDR3 DNA sequence: TGTGCCATCAGTGAGGACTTAACGAACACCGGGGAGCTGTTTTTT.

V usage is TRBV5-8 and J usage is TRBJ2-7; no definite D call. The CDR3 totals 13 residues. V was cut by 2 bases and J by 6 bases, with 12 bases left in between. Germline V gives CDR1 SGHTS, CDR2 YDEGEE. CDR3 residues: CASSFPEGFEQYF. The CDR3 region has the DNA TGTGCCAGCAGCTTTCCGGAAGGGTTCGAGCAGTACTTC.

The V gene is TRBV27, the J gene TRBJ2-5; unclear D gene. The V and J ends lost 6 bases and 5 bases respectively, with 7 bases between them. CDR3 size: 11 residues. The germline CDR1 and CDR2 sequences are MNHEY and SMNVEV (reference sequence). CDR3 sequence reads: CASRYAETQYF. The CDR3 DNA reads as TGTGCCAGCAGGTATGCGGAGACCCAGTACTTC.

The chain joins TRBV4-3 to TRBJ2-7; D remains unclear. CDR3 length: 14 residues. CDR1 LGHNA and CDR2 YSLEER come from the germline V gene. V was cut by 0 bases and J by 2 bases, with 8 bases left in between. In nucleotides, the CDR3 is TGCGCCAGCAGCCAAGATCTCGAAGCCTACGAGCAGTACTTC. The encoded protein is CASSQDLEAYEQYF.

V gene TRBV5-4 combines with J gene TRBJ2-2; weak D call: TRBD2 (6 bases). This CDR3 is 16 amino acids long. Germline V CDR1 and CDR2: SGHNT, YYREEE (reference sequence). Between the trimmed V and J ends, which lost 3 bases and 1 base, there was a span of 13 bases. In DNA, the CDR3 is TGTGCCAGCAGCTCGGGGACGGAGGGGAACACCGGGGAGCTGTTTTTT. This sequence encodes CASSSGTEGNTGELFF.

The rearrangement joins TRBV10-2 to TRBJ2-1; D not resolved. CDR1 WSHSY and CDR2 SAAADI come from the germline V gene. The CDR3 covers 10 residues. Trimming removed 1 base from V and 10 bases from J, with 2 bases in between. CDR3: CASSEWEQFF. The CDR3 DNA reads TGCGCCAGCAGTGAGTGGGAGCAGTTCTTC.

The gene calls are TRBV5-4 and TRBJ2-2; D possibly corresponds to TRBD1 (5 bases). The CDR3 runs 17 residues. Germline V gene lookup returns CDR1 SGHNT and CDR2 YYREEE (reference sequence). Trimming shortened V by 3 bases and J by 2 bases, and 17 bases separated the two germline ends. The CDR3 nucleotides read TGTGCCAGCAGCTATCCGCAGGGATTGCCAAACACCGGGGAGCTGTTTTTT. Translation: CASSYPQGLPNTGELFF.

The V gene is TRBV27, the J gene TRBJ2-1; 15 positions match TRBD2. The V gene end was trimmed by 2 bases and the J gene end by 7 bases; junction bases not matched to a gene: 3. The CDR3 runs 16 residues. Looked up from germline, CDR1 is MNHEY and CDR2 is SMNVEV (reference sequence). The CDR3 DNA reads as TGTGCCAGCAGTTTACTGGGACTAGCGGGAGGAAATGAGCAGTTCTTC. Encoded protein: CASSLLGLAGGNEQFF.

The genes are TRBV6-1 and TRBJ1-1; 7 bases line up with TRBD1. Germline V gives CDR1 MNHNS, CDR2 SASEGT. V trimming: 4 bases; J trimming: 1 base; junction bases outside the gene matches: 6. This CDR3 contains 15 residues. CDR3 bases: TGTGCCAGCAGTGTACAGGGGTCGGGGAACACTGAAGCTTTCTTT. Its translation: CASSVQGSGNTEAFF.

The chain links TRBV5-6 to TRBJ2-7; D is undetermined. The germline V and J ends were trimmed by 2 bases and 3 bases, with 12 bases remaining between them. CDR3 size: 14 residues. Germline V CDR1 and CDR2: SGHDT, YYEEEE. The CDR3 is CASSFAGSNYEQYF. The CDR3 nucleotides are TGTGCCAGCAGCTTCGCCGGGTCCAACTACGAGCAGTACTTC. The whole variable domain, filled in from reference TRBV5-6 and TRBJ2-7, reads DAGVTQSPTHLIKTRGQQVTLRCSPKSGHDTVSWYQQALGQGPQFIFQYYEEEERQRGNFPDRFSGHQFPNYSSELNVNALLLGDSALYLCASSFAGSNYEQYFGPGTRLTVT.

The chain joins TRBV4-3 to TRBJ2-4; 10 bases line up with TRBD2. V was clipped by 1 base and J by 3 bases; unmatched bases: 9. CDR1 and CDR2 (germline): LGHNA, YSLEER. This CDR3 spans 18 amino acids. The DNA of the CDR3 is TGCGCCAGCAGCCAAGTCATAGCGGGAGGTGTTTTCAAAAACATTCAGTACTTC. Its translation is CASSQVIAGGVFKNIQYF.

The genes are TRBV19 and TRBJ2-3; D may correspond to TRBD1 or TRBD2 (5 bases each). V was pared by 5 bases and J by 3 bases, with 15 bases between. The CDR3 consists of 15 residues. Germline lookup yields CDR1 LNHDA and CDR2 SQIVND (reference sequence). CDR3 loop: CASSPDGAGTDTQYF. Written as DNA, the CDR3 is TGTGCCAGTAGTCCCGACGGGGCTGGGACAGATACGCAGTATTTT.

The J gene is TRBJ2-7, the V gene TRBV6-1; D is perhaps TRBD1 or TRBD2 (5 bases each). The germline V gene has CDR1 MNHNS and CDR2 SASEGT. The CDR3 consists of 13 residues. V gave up 10 bases and J gave up 2 bases, with 15 bases separating them. CDR3 bases: TGTGCCACCGCATGGGACCTGACCTACGAGCAGTACTTC. Amino acid sequence: CATAWDLTYEQYF.